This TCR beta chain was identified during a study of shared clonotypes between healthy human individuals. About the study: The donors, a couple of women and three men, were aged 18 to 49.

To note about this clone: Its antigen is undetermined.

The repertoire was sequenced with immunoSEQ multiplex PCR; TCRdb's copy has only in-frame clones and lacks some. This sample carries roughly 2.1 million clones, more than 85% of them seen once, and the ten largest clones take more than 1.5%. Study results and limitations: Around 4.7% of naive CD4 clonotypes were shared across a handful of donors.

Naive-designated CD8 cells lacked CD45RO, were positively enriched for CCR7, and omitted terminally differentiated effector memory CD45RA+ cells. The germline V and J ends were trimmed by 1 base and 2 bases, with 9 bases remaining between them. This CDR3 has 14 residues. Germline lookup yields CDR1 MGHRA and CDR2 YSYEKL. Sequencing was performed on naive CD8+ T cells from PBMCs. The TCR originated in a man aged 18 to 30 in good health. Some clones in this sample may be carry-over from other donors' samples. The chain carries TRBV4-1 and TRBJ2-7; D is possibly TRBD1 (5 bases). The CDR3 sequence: CASSQGLTAYEQYF. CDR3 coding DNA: TGCGCCAGCAGCCAAGGTCTGACAGCCTACGAGCAGTACTTC.